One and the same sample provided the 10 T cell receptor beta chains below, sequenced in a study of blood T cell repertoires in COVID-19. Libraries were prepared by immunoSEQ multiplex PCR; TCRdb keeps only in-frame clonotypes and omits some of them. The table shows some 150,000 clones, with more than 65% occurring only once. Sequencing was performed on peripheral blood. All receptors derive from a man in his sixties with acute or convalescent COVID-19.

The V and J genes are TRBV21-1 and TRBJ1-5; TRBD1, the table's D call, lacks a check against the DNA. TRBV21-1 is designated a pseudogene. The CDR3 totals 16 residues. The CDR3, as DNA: TGTGCCAGCAGCAAAAACCACAGGGAGTATGATCAGCCCCAGCATTTT. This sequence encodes CASSKNHREYDQPQHF.

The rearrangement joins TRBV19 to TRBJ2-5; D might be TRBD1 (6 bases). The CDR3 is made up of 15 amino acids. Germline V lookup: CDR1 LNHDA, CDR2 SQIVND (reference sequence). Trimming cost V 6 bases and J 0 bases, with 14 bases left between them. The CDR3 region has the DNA TGTGCCAGTAGCCCGTTAGGGGGTTACCAAGAGACCCAGTACTTC. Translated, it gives CASSPLGGYQETQYF.

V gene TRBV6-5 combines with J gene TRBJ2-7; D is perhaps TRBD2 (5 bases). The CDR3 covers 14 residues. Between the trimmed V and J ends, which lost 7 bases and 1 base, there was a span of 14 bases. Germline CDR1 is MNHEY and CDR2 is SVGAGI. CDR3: CASKPNPGSYEQYF. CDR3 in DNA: TGTGCCAGCAAGCCGAACCCGGGGTCCTACGAGCAGTACTTC.

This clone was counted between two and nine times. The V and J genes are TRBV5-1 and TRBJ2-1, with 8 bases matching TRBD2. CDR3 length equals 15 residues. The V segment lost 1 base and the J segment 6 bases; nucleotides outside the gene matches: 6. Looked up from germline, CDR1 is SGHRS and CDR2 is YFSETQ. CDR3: CASSLQAGAPNEQFF. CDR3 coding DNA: TGCGCCAGCAGCTTGCAAGCGGGAGCGCCCAATGAGCAGTTCTTC.

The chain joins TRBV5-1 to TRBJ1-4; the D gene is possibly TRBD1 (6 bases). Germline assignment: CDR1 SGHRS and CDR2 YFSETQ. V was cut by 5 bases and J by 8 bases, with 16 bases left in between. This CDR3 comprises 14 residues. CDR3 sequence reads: CASSGGGEREKLFF. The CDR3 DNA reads TGCGCCAGCAGTGGCGGGGGCGAGAGGGAAAAACTGTTTTTT.

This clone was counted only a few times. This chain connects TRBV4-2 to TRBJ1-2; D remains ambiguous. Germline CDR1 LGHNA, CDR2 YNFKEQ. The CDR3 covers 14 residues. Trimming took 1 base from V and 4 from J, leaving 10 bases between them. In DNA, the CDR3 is TGTGCCAGCAGCCAAGTTGATGGGAGCTATGGCTACACCTTC. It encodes CASSQVDGSYGYTF.

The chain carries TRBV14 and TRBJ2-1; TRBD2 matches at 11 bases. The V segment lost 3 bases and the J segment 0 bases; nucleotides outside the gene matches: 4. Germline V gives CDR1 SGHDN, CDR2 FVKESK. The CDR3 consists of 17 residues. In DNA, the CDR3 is TGTGCCAGCAGCCAGGGGACTAGCGGCCTCTCCTACAATGAGCAGTTCTTC. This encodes CASSQGTSGLSYNEQFF.

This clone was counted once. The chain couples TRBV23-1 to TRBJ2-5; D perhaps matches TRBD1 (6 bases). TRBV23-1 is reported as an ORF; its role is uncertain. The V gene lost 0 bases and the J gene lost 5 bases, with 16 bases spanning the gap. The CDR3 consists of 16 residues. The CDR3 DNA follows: TGCGCCAGCAGTCAATCCCCTACAGGGCCCCGGGAGACCCAGTACTTC. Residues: CASSQSPTGPRETQYF.

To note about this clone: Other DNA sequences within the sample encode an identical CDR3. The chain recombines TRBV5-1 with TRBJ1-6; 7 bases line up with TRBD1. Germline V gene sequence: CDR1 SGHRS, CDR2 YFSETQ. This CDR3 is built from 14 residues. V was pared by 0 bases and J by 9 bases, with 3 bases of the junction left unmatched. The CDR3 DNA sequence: TGCGCCAGCAGCTTGGGACAGGGCGGTTCACCCCTCCACTTT. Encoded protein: CASSLGQGGSPLHF.

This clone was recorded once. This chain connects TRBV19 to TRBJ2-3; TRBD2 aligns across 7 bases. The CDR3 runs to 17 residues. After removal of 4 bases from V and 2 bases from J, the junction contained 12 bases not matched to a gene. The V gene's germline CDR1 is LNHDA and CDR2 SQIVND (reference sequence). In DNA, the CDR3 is TGTGCCAGTAGTACCCCCACGACTAGCCCCCACACAGATACGCAGTATTTT. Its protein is CASSTPTTSPHTDTQYF.